This section outlines one TCR beta chain sequence together with its context. The target antigen is unknown. The CDR3 runs to 14 residues. Per the germline V gene, CDR1 is SGHRS and CDR2 is YFSETQ. V gave up 0 bases and J gave up 6 bases, with 10 bases separating them. The sample originates from a study of T-cell reconstitution after alpha-beta-depleted transplantation in children. General study results and limits: One year after transplant, T-cell counts and diversity came mostly from newly produced T cells. The origin of high day-60 TCRbeta diversity in some patients lay in surviving recipient T cells and thymic progenitors. There were reportedly several hundred expanded graft clones from which alpha-beta T cells came about two months after transplant.

A TCRbeta library incorporating unique molecular identifiers was prepared. TCRdb passed the PCR reads through MiXCR, listing each CDR3 protein once. The sample has a few hundred thousand distinct CDR3 sequences, about a quarter seen once. Material: PBMCs, obtained before TCRalphabeta/CD19-depleted stem cell transplant. The chain couples TRBV5-1 to TRBJ2-1, with D perhaps given as TRBD1 or TRBD2 (5 bases each). The TCR originated in a boy younger than two with Wiskott-Aldrich syndrome, due to receive a stem cell transplant. The CDR3 sequence: CASSLAGTRNEQFF. The CDR3 region has the DNA TGCGCCAGCAGCTTGGCTGGGACGCGCAATGAGCAGTTCTTC.